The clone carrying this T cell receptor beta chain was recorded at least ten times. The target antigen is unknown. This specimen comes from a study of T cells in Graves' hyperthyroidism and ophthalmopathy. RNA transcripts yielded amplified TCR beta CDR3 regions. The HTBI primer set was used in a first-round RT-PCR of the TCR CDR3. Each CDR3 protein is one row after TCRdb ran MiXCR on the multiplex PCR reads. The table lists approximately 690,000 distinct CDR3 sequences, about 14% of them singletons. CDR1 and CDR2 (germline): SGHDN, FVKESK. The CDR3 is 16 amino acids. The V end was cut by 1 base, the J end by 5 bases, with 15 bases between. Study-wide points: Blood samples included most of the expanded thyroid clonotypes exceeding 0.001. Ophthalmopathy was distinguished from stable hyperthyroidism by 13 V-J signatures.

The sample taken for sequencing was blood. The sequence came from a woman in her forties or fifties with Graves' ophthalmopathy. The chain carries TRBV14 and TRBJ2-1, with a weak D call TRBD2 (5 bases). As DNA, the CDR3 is TGTGCCAGCAGCCAAGGTAGAGGGAGATGGGACAATGAGCAGTTCTTC. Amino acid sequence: CASSQGRGRWDNEQFF. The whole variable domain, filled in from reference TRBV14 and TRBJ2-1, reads EAGVTQFPSHSVIEKGQTVTLRCDPISGHDNLYWYRRVMGKEIKFLLHFVKESKQDESGMPNNRFLAERTGGTYSTLKVQPAELEDSGVYFCASSQGRGRWDNEQFFGPGTRLTVL.